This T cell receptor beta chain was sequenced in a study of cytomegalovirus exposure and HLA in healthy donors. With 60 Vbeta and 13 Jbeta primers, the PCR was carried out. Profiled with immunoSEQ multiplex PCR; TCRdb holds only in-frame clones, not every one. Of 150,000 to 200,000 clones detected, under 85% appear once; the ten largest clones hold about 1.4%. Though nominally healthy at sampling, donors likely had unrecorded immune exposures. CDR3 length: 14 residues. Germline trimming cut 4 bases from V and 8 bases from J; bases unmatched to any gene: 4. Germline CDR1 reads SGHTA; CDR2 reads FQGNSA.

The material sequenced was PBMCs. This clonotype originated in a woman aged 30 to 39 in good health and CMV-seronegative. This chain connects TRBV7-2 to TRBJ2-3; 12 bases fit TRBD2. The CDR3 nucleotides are TGTGCCAGCAGCTCGTCTAGCGGGGGGGTTACGCAGTATTTT. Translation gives CASSSSSGGVTQYF.